A selection of T cell receptor beta chains follows, all from one sample in a study of regulatory and conventional T cells in RAG deficiency. The repertoire was sequenced with immunoSEQ multiplex PCR; TCRdb's copy has only in-frame clones and lacks some. Here the sample spans roughly 45,000 clones, 70% to 90% being singletons. The same sample was also used in a study of regulatory T cells.

The sequencing sample was made of CD4+ effector T cells sorted from blood. The receptors were gathered from a human donor in good health. CDR3s include the opening cysteine and the closing phenylalanine or tryptophan. A D gene is named only where the DNA matches it firmly. Size values are once, few and many counts, or a class for expanded clones, and some rows have none.

j_gene: TRBJ1-4; d_gene: TRBD1; v_gene: TRBV14; abundance: -; CDR3nt: TGTGCCAGCAGCCCGGACAGGGGGCGAGGAAAACTGTTTTTT; CDR3aa: CASSPDRGRGKLFF
j_gene: TRBJ2-1; d_gene: -; v_gene: TRBV7-6; abundance: -; CDR3nt: TGTGCCAGCAGCTTAGTTGCAGGCAATGAGCAGTTCTTC; CDR3aa: CASSLVAGNEQFF
j_gene: TRBJ1-1; d_gene: -; v_gene: TRBV7-9; abundance: -; CDR3nt: TGTGCCAGCAGCTTCCCCTACATGACAGCCTTGAACACTGAAGCTTTCTTT; CDR3aa: CASSFPYMTALNTEAFF
j_gene: TRBJ1-2; d_gene: -; v_gene: TRBV6-5; abundance: -; CDR3nt: TGTGCCAGCAGGAATAGCGTGGGCTATGGCTACACCTTC; CDR3aa: CASRNSVGYGYTF
j_gene: TRBJ2-1; d_gene: -; v_gene: TRBV29-1; abundance: few; CDR3nt: TGCAGCGTAGCTACAGGGCCGTATGAGCAGTTCTTC; CDR3aa: CSVATGPYEQFF
j_gene: TRBJ2-3; d_gene: -; v_gene: TRBV5-6; abundance: -; CDR3nt: TGTGCCAGCAGCTTGGAGCAGGGGTTTGGTACGCAGTATTTT; CDR3aa: CASSLEQGFGTQYF
j_gene: TRBJ1-2; d_gene: TRBD1; v_gene: TRBV19; abundance: few; CDR3nt: TGTGCCAGTAGTATAGCCCCGGGACAGGGGGCAGGGAAGTCAGGCTACACCTTC; CDR3aa: CASSIAPGQGAGKSGYTF
j_gene: TRBJ1-1; d_gene: -; v_gene: TRBV14; abundance: once; CDR3nt: TGTGCCAGCAGCCCCCTCGGCCCCCCCGGGGGTACTGAAGCTTTCTTT; CDR3aa: CASSPLGPPGGTEAFF
j_gene: TRBJ2-2; d_gene: -; v_gene: TRBV7-3; abundance: -; CDR3nt: TGTGCCAGCAGCTCAACAGGAGCCGGGGAGCTGTTTTTT; CDR3aa: CASSSTGAGELFF
j_gene: TRBJ2-2; d_gene: -; v_gene: TRBV28; abundance: -; CDR3nt: TGTGCCAGCAGTTACGGGGCGGTCGGGGAGCTGTTTTTT; CDR3aa: CASSYGAVGELFF
j_gene: TRBJ1-5; d_gene: -; v_gene: TRBV5-5; abundance: -; CDR3nt: TGTGCCAGCAGCTCAAAAACAGATAGCAATCAGCCCCAGCATTTT; CDR3aa: CASSSKTDSNQPQHF
j_gene: TRBJ2-5; d_gene: TRBD2; v_gene: TRBV4-1; abundance: -; CDR3nt: TGCGCCAGCAGCCAAGAGGGACTAGCGGGGGGAGGGACCCAGTACTTC; CDR3aa: CASSQEGLAGGGTQYF
j_gene: TRBJ2-2; d_gene: -; v_gene: TRBV7-9; abundance: -; CDR3nt: TGTGCCTCAACTATATCGAACACCGGGGAGCTGTTTTTT; CDR3aa: CASTISNTGELFF
j_gene: TRBJ2-1; d_gene: TRBD1; v_gene: TRBV6-1; abundance: -; CDR3nt: TGTGCCAGCAGCCAACCGGGACAGGGCGGCTCTGAGCAGTTCTTC; CDR3aa: CASSQPGQGGSEQFF
j_gene: TRBJ1-2; d_gene: -; v_gene: TRBV5-1; abundance: -; CDR3nt: TGCGCCAGCAGCTTTGGTTTTCCAGCTAACTATGGCTACACCTTC; CDR3aa: CASSFGFPANYGYTF
j_gene: TRBJ2-1; d_gene: TRBD1; v_gene: TRBV28; abundance: -; CDR3nt: TGTGCCAGCAGTTTAGGGACAGGGGGTCGGGATGAGCAGTTCTTC; CDR3aa: CASSLGTGGRDEQFF
j_gene: TRBJ2-2; d_gene: TRBD1; v_gene: TRBV19; abundance: -; CDR3nt: TGTGCCAGTAGTATAGCTGGGACAGGGGACAACGGGGAGCTGTTTTTT; CDR3aa: CASSIAGTGDNGELFF
j_gene: TRBJ2-7; d_gene: -; v_gene: TRBV28; abundance: once; CDR3nt: TGTGCCAGCAGCTCCCCCGGGACAGCGGGCGACGAGCAGTACTTC; CDR3aa: CASSSPGTAGDEQYF
j_gene: TRBJ1-2; d_gene: -; v_gene: TRBV29-1; abundance: -; CDR3nt: TGCAGCGTGGAAGTGGGTTATTATGGCTACACCTTC; CDR3aa: CSVEVGYYGYTF
j_gene: TRBJ1-2; d_gene: -; v_gene: TRBV19; abundance: -; CDR3nt: TGTGCCAGTAGTATTCGGACGGCCGATTCCCCCTATGGCTACACCTTC; CDR3aa: CASSIRTADSPYGYTF
j_gene: TRBJ2-7; d_gene: -; v_gene: TRBV15; abundance: few; CDR3nt: TGTGCCACCAGCAGAGATCCAGGCGGCGCCACCTACGAGCAGTACTTC; CDR3aa: CATSRDPGGATYEQYF
j_gene: TRBJ2-1; d_gene: -; v_gene: TRBV2; abundance: -; CDR3nt: TGTGCCAGCAGGACCGACATCGGTGAGCAGTTCTTC; CDR3aa: CASRTDIGEQFF
j_gene: TRBJ2-2; d_gene: -; v_gene: TRBV2; abundance: -; CDR3nt: TGTGCCAGCAGAAGAGGAGCGAACACCGGGGAGCTGTTTTTT; CDR3aa: CASRRGANTGELFF
j_gene: TRBJ2-7; d_gene: -; v_gene: TRBV7-3; abundance: -; CDR3nt: TGTGCCAGCAGCTTAGAATGGTCAGGGACATCCTACGAGCAGTACTTC; CDR3aa: CASSLEWSGTSYEQYF
j_gene: TRBJ2-6; d_gene: TRBD1; v_gene: TRBV29-1; abundance: -; CDR3nt: TGCAGCGTTTTTACCCGGGACAGGGGTTTCGGGAGGTCTGGGGCCAACGTCCTGACTTTC; CDR3aa: CSVFTRDRGFGRSGANVLTF
j_gene: TRBJ2-2; d_gene: -; v_gene: TRBV7-9; abundance: -; CDR3nt: TGTGCCAGCGTCCGGCTAGCGTCGAACACCGGGGAGCTGTTTTTT; CDR3aa: CASVRLASNTGELFF
j_gene: TRBJ2-1; d_gene: TRBD1; v_gene: TRBV7-9; abundance: once; CDR3nt: TGTGCCAGCAGACAGGGGCGGACTAATGAGCAGTTCTTC; CDR3aa: CASRQGRTNEQFF
j_gene: TRBJ2-1; d_gene: -; v_gene: TRBV7-3; abundance: -; CDR3nt: TGTGCCAGCAGCTCAGGAGGACTTCCGGGTAATGAGCAGTTCTTC; CDR3aa: CASSSGGLPGNEQFF
j_gene: TRBJ2-7; d_gene: TRBD2; v_gene: TRBV5-1; abundance: -; CDR3nt: TGCGCCAGCAGCCCTGACAGCGGGACCCAGCCCTACGAGCAGTACTTC; CDR3aa: CASSPDSGTQPYEQYF
j_gene: TRBJ1-1; d_gene: TRBD1; v_gene: TRBV19; abundance: -; CDR3nt: TGTGCCAGTAGTCGGGGACAGCTGAACACTGAAGCTTTCTTT; CDR3aa: CASSRGQLNTEAFF
j_gene: TRBJ2-7; d_gene: TRBD2; v_gene: TRBV27; abundance: -; CDR3nt: TGTGCCAGCAGTTCCCTCGGAGCGGGGGCCTACGAGCAGTACTTC; CDR3aa: CASSSLGAGAYEQYF
j_gene: TRBJ1-2; d_gene: -; v_gene: TRBV11-2; abundance: -; CDR3nt: TGTGCCAGCAGCTTACGGGTCGGCTCGAATGATGGCTACACCTTC; CDR3aa: CASSLRVGSNDGYTF
j_gene: TRBJ1-2; d_gene: TRBD1; v_gene: TRBV18; abundance: -; CDR3nt: TGTGCCAGCTCACTGGACAGGGGCTATGGCTACACCTTC; CDR3aa: CASSLDRGYGYTF
j_gene: TRBJ2-4; d_gene: -; v_gene: TRBV10-1; abundance: once; CDR3nt: TGCGCCAGCAGTGAGGCAGGGACCGTAATTCAGTACTTC; CDR3aa: CASSEAGTVIQYF
j_gene: TRBJ1-5; d_gene: -; v_gene: TRBV19; abundance: -; CDR3nt: TGTGCCAGTAGGTTGGAGGGTCAGTGGCCCCAGCATTTT; CDR3aa: CASRLEGQWPQHF
j_gene: TRBJ2-7; d_gene: -; v_gene: TRBV18; abundance: -; CDR3nt: TGTGCCAGCTCACAATTTTCAGGGGAAAGGTCCTACGAGCAGTACTTC; CDR3aa: CASSQFSGERSYEQYF
j_gene: TRBJ1-4; d_gene: -; v_gene: TRBV28; abundance: -; CDR3nt: TGTGCCAGCAGTTTTTGGGACATAGCAACTAATGAAAAACTGTTTTTT; CDR3aa: CASSFWDIATNEKLFF
j_gene: TRBJ2-5; d_gene: -; v_gene: TRBV19; abundance: -; CDR3nt: TGTGCCAGTACCTCTCAGGGGACCCAGTACTTC; CDR3aa: CASTSQGTQYF
j_gene: TRBJ2-1; d_gene: -; v_gene: TRBV7-2; abundance: -; CDR3nt: TGTGCCAGCAGCTCCGGGCCCCCCTACAATGAGCAGTTCTTC; CDR3aa: CASSSGPPYNEQFF
j_gene: TRBJ1-1; d_gene: -; v_gene: TRBV7-9; abundance: -; CDR3nt: TGTGCCAGCAGCTCCGCAACAGGGAACACTGAAGCTTTCTTT; CDR3aa: CASSSATGNTEAFF
j_gene: TRBJ1-1; d_gene: -; v_gene: TRBV6-5; abundance: -; CDR3nt: TGTGCCAGCAGTGTTCCAGGAATGAGGACTGAAGCTTTCTTT; CDR3aa: CASSVPGMRTEAFF
j_gene: TRBJ1-2; d_gene: -; v_gene: TRBV5-4; abundance: -; CDR3nt: TGTGCCAGCAGCTTGGACCCCGCCCCCCGACAGATGATTGACTACACCTTC; CDR3aa: CASSLDPAPRQMIDYTF
j_gene: TRBJ2-7; d_gene: -; v_gene: TRBV6-6; abundance: few; CDR3nt: TGTGCCAGTGTTCCGGGCCTCCAGGTCCACGAGCAGTACTTC; CDR3aa: CASVPGLQVHEQYF